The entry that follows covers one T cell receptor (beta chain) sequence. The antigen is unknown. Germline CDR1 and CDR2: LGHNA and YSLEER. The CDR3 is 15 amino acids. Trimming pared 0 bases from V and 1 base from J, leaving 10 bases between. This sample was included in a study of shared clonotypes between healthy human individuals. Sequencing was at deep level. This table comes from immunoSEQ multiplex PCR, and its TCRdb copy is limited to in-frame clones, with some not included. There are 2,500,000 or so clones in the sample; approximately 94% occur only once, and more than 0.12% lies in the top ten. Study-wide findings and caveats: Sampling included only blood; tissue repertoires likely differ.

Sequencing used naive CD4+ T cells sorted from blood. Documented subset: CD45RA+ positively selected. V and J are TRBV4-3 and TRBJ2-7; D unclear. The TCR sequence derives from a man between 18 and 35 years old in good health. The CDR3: CASSQDRFSSYEQYF. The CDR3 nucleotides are TGCGCCAGCAGCCAAGATAGGTTCAGTTCCTACGAGCAGTACTTC.